The source of this T cell receptor beta chain is a study of T cell clonality in common variable immunodeficiency. In the case of this clone: Its specificity is unknown. Sequencing ends 3 residues short of the CDR3 end; the germline J gene provides the rest.

Trimming stripped 0 bases from V and 2 bases from J, with 13 bases between. The CDR3 contains 16 residues. The germline gives CDR1 PRHDT, CDR2 FYEKMQ (reference sequence). Most patients and controls had Caucasian heritage. Control and CVID samples contributed equal amounts of genomic DNA. Clones were read by immunoSEQ multiplex PCR, and TCRdb kept only the in-frame ones, dropping some. Recorded here are approximately 42,000 clones, with no singletons, and the ten leading clones hold under 1.5%. Study-wide points: Compared with healthy controls, CVID subjects showed increased TCRbeta clonality, mostly in about a third.

The chain links TRBV13 to TRBJ1-1, with a weak D call TRBD1 (6 bases). Specimen: peripheral blood mononuclear cells. This receptor was identified in a person between 18 and 75 years old in good health. The part of the CDR3 DNA that was read is TGTGCCAGCAGCTTAGGGATCGCAGGGGCCAACACTGAA. The encoded protein is CASSLGIAGANTE. The complete CDR3 sequence is CASSLGIAGANTEAFF.